This is a list of T cell receptor beta chains from one sample in a study of blood T cell repertoires in COVID-19. The table came from immunoSEQ multiplex PCR; TCRdb's copy has only in-frame clones and leaves some out. The table includes 55,000 or so clones, 90% detected once. The sequenced material came from peripheral blood. Receptor source: a middle-aged man with acute or convalescent COVID-19. The CDR3 runs from the conserved cysteine through the conserved F or W. The order of the fields is D gene, clone size, V gene, J gene, CDR3 DNA, CDR3 protein. D genes are given only for firm matches. Clone size is given for some rows only: seen once, a few or many times, or a class if the clone is expanded.

.,.,TRBV6-2/TRBV6-3,TRBJ2-5,TGTGCCAGCAGTTACGTATTCGGGGAGACCCAGTACTTC,CASSYVFGETQYF
.,.,TRBV28,TRBJ1-1,TGTGCCAGCAGTTTAGGCAGGAAAGCTTTCTTT,CASSLGRKAFF
TRBD1,.,TRBV3-1/TRBV3-2,TRBJ2-6,TGTGCCAGCAGCCCGGGACAGGGGGCTACTGGGGCCAACGTCCTGACTTTC,CASSPGQGATGANVLTF
.,.,TRBV12-3/TRBV12-4,TRBJ1-1,TGTGCCAGCACCTCCAGGGAGGGCACTGAAGCTTTCTTT,CASTSREGTEAFF
TRBD1,few,TRBV11-3,TRBJ1-2,TGTGCCAGCAGCTTAGATATGGGACAGGGCAATGGCTACACCTTC,CASSLDMGQGNGYTF
.,.,TRBV20-1,TRBJ2-1,TGCAGTGCTAGTAGGACTGCAGTGGTGTATGAGCAGTTCTTC,CSASRTAVVYEQFF
.,once,TRBV5-1,TRBJ2-5,TGCGCCAGCAGCTTGAGCAGGGTGGGGGAGACCCAGTACTTC,CASSLSRVGETQYF
TRBD1,.,TRBV6-5,TRBJ1-2,TGTGCCAGCAGTTACTCGACAGGGGACGGCTACACCTTC,CASSYSTGDGYTF
.,.,TRBV3-1/TRBV3-2,TRBJ2-1,TGTGCCAGCAGCCAAGATGGTCTGGCCTTGTTAAATGAGCAGTTCTTC,CASSQDGLALLNEQFF
.,.,TRBV5-1,TRBJ2-1,TGCGCCAGCAGCTTGAATCAGGGCAATGAGCAGTTCTTC,CASSLNQGNEQFF
.,.,TRBV6-1,TRBJ1-5,TGTGCCAGCAGTTGGGCATCAGGTAGCAATCAGCCCCAGCATTTT,CASSWASGSNQPQHF
TRBD1,.,TRBV5-4,TRBJ2-3,TGTGCCAGCAGCTCCGGACAGGCGACAGATACGCAGTATTTT,CASSSGQATDTQYF
.,.,TRBV7-9,TRBJ1-5,TGTGCCAGCAGCTTACCGGATCAGCCCCAGCATTTT,CASSLPDQPQHF
TRBD1,.,TRBV5-1,TRBJ2-1,TGCGCCAGCGGGCCCGGGACAGGGAATAACAATGAGCAGTTCTTC,CASGPGTGNNNEQFF
.,once,TRBV9,TRBJ1-5,TGTGCCAGCAGCGTAGAAGGGGGGGCCGATCAGCCCCAGCATTTT,CASSVEGGADQPQHF
TRBD1,.,TRBV19,TRBJ1-5,TGTGCCAGTAGTATCGACAGGGGGGGGAGTCAGCCCCAGCATTTT,CASSIDRGGSQPQHF
.,few,TRBV2,TRBJ1-4,TGTGCCAGCAGTCGCGGCGTCCTGGCTAATGAAAAACTGTTTTTT,CASSRGVLANEKLFF
.,.,TRBV18,TRBJ2-7,TGTGCCAGCTCACCACCGGGGGGGCAAGAGCAGTACTTC,CASSPPGGQEQYF
.,.,TRBV6-5,TRBJ1-1,TGTGCCAGCAGTTACCTTTTTGAGGGAACTGAAGCTTTCTTT,CASSYLFEGTEAFF
.,.,TRBV29-1,TRBJ2-3,TGCAGCGTAACTTCGAGTACAGATACGCAGTATTTT,CSVTSSTDTQYF
.,.,TRBV25-1,TRBJ1-5,TGTGCCAGCAGTGACGGGGGGGAGTTGAATCAGCCCCAGCATTTT,CASSDGGELNQPQHF
TRBD2,.,TRBV9,TRBJ2-7,TGTGCCAGCAGCGTCAGCGGACTAGCGGATGAGCAGTACTTC,CASSVSGLADEQYF
.,.,TRBV13,TRBJ2-1,TGTGCCAGCAGCTTGACTACCTCTAGGGAGCAGTTCTTC,CASSLTTSREQFF
.,.,TRBV12-3/TRBV12-4,TRBJ1-2,TGTGCCAGCAGTTTACGTCAGTACTATGGCTACACCTTC,CASSLRQYYGYTF
.,.,TRBV3-1/TRBV3-2,TRBJ2-7,TGTGCCAGCAGCCAGGGGGCCTTTCTCTACGAGCAGTACTTC,CASSQGAFLYEQYF
.,.,TRBV5-4,TRBJ2-2,TGTGCCAGCAGCTTCCCGCCTGGCCCCGGGGAGCTGTTTTTT,CASSFPPGPGELFF
.,.,TRBV29-1,TRBJ1-1,TGCAGCGCTATTGCGCCAGTAACGGACAAGGCAAGCACTGAAGCTTTCTTT,CSAIAPVTDKASTEAFF
TRBD2,.,TRBV18,TRBJ2-1,TGTGCCAGCTCACCACCTTCTAGCGGGAGACAAAATGAGCAGTTCTTC,CASSPPSSGRQNEQFF
.,.,TRBV27,TRBJ1-2,TGTGCCAGCAGTTTATCGGGCAGGCCCGCTAACTATGGCTACACCTTC,CASSLSGRPANYGYTF
.,.,TRBV24-1,TRBJ2-1,TGTGCCACGACAGGTCTAAATGAGCAGTTCTTC,CATTGLNEQFF
.,.,TRBV6-4,TRBJ2-7,TGTGCCAGCAGTGAACAGGCTCATAAGGGCTACGAGCAGTACTTC,CASSEQAHKGYEQYF
TRBD2,.,TRBV7-2,TRBJ2-2,TGTGCCAGCCGGAAGAGACTAGCGGGATCCGGGGAGCTGTTTTTT,CASRKRLAGSGELFF
.,.,TRBV5-6,TRBJ2-7,TGTGCCAGCAGCTCTTACGGGACGGGGAGGTCCGAGCAGTACTTC,CASSSYGTGRSEQYF
.,.,TRBV24-1,TRBJ1-5,TGTGCCACCAGTGATTCCCTCCCCAATCAGCCCCAGCATTTT,CATSDSLPNQPQHF
.,.,TRBV18,TRBJ1-4,TGTGCCAGCTCTCCCACCTTGGCAGACAGCCATGAAAAACTGTTTTTT,CASSPTLADSHEKLFF
TRBD1,.,TRBV7-6,TRBJ1-2,TGTGCCAGCAGCAAATGGACAGGGGGCGCGATAGATGGCTACACCTTC,CASSKWTGGAIDGYTF
TRBD2,.,TRBV24-1,TRBJ2-2,TGTGCCACCAGTGAAACTAGCGGGGTCTCGAACACCGGGGAGCTGTTTTTT,CATSETSGVSNTGELFF
TRBD2,.,TRBV4-3,TRBJ2-1,TGCGCCAGCAGCCACTTGACTAGCGGGGCCTACAATGAGCAGTTCTTC,CASSHLTSGAYNEQFF
TRBD2,.,TRBV29-1,TRBJ2-1,TGCAGCGTAACTAGCGGGAGGGGAGAGCAGTTCTTC,CSVTSGRGEQFF
.,.,TRBV2,TRBJ2-1,TGTGCCAGCAGTGTGAGGACTGAGAACAATGAGCAGTTCTTC,CASSVRTENNEQFF
TRBD1,.,TRBV19,TRBJ1-2,TGTGCCAGTCGGGACAGCTACTATGGCTACACCTTC,CASRDSYYGYTF
.,.,TRBV5-1,TRBJ2-5,TGCGCCAGCAGCTCTCAACCCGTGGCGGGTATGTCGGGAGAGACCCAGTACTTC,CASSSQPVAGMSGETQYF
.,.,TRBV6-5,TRBJ1-2,TGTGCCAGCAGTTACCGGGCGGGTTTAAACTATGGCTACACCTTC,CASSYRAGLNYGYTF
.,.,TRBV29-1,TRBJ2-1,TGCAGCGTCGACCGTAGCGGAATATACAATGAGCAGTTCTTC,CSVDRSGIYNEQFF
TRBD2,.,TRBV11-2,TRBJ2-1,TGTGCCAGCAGCTTAGAGGGGACTAGCGGGAGGAGCTCCTACAATGAGCAGTTCTTC,CASSLEGTSGRSSYNEQFF